Listed here are 10 T cell receptor beta chains from one sample, sequenced in a study of CXCR3-negative and CXCR3-positive naive CD8 T cells. With UMI labels, 5' RACE was used to prepare the TRB cDNA libraries. TCRdb reprocessed the 5' RACE reads and keeps a single row for each CDR3 protein, giving no DNA. This sample's table has about 120,000 distinct CDR3 sequences. The specimen sequenced was naive CXCR3- CD8+ T cells from blood. Subset indicated: CD45RO-CCR7+CD27+CD95- naive CD8+ T cells lacking CXCR3 (TNR3-). Receptors originate from a human donor in good health. Some clones in this sample may be carry-over from other donors' samples.

V is TRBV6-1 and J is TRBJ1-6; TCRdb returns TRBD1, unconfirmable since there is no DNA. The germline V gene has CDR1 MNHNS and CDR2 SASEGT. The CDR3 contains 14 residues. This chain's CDR3 is CASSPGTPSSPLHF.

This sequence joins TRBV5-1 and TRBJ2-1; there is no DNA to check the TCRdb D call of TRBD2. The CDR3 contains 20 residues. CDR1 and CDR2 (germline): SGHRS, YFSETQ. The CDR3: CASSWGSGRAKSRADNEQFF.

The CDR3 spells CASSWSGGYYEQYF. J is TRBJ2-7 and V is TRBV28; no DNA is available, so the TRBD2 call from TCRdb remains unchecked. This CDR3 spans 14 amino acids. CDR1 is MDHEN, CDR2 SYDVKM, per germline.

The V and J genes are TRBV24-1 and TRBJ2-3; TCRdb indicates TRBD1, and absent DNA this call remains unverified. Germline values: CDR1 KGHDR, CDR2 SFDVKD. This CDR3 is built from 16 residues. This chain's CDR3 is CATSDLPPSGADTQYF.

This chain links TRBV9 with TRBJ1-2. CDR3 length equals 14 residues. Germline V gene data show CDR1 as SGDLS and CDR2 as YYNGEE. The CDR3 loop is CASSGEAGPYGYTF.

J is TRBJ2-7 and V is TRBV5-1; TCRdb picks TRBD2, but there is no DNA to check that call. The germline gives CDR1 SGHRS, CDR2 YFSETQ. The CDR3 runs 15 residues. CDR3 region: CASSTSGRALDEQYF.

The chain couples TRBV7-6 to TRBJ2-7; lacking DNA, the TRBD1 call made by TCRdb goes unchecked. The germline V gene encodes CDR1 SGHVS and CDR2 FNYEAQ. The length of the CDR3 is 15 residues. This CDR3 reads CASRADRGLAYEQYF.

V is TRBV6-2 or TRBV6-3 and J is TRBJ2-5; no DNA is available, so the TRBD1 call from TCRdb remains unchecked. Germline lookup yields CDR1 MNHEY and CDR2 SVGEGT. The CDR3 contains 12 residues. The CDR3 spells CASSPNEETQYF.

The chain links TRBV6-5 to TRBJ1-1. This CDR3 has 16 residues. Germline CDR1 is MNHEY and CDR2 is SVGAGI. The CDR3 is CASSYSRVLMNTEAFF.

This chain uses TRBV10-1 with TRBJ1-2. This CDR3 spans 13 amino acids. Per germline, CDR1 WNHNN and CDR2 SYGVQD (reference sequence). This chain's CDR3 is CASSESGYHGYTF.